The present entry profiles one TCR beta chain with its context. Per the original methods: Estimated nucleated cell counts came from reference gene primer amplification. TCRdb keeps only in-frame clones here, not all; method: immunoSEQ multiplex PCR. V, J and clone size are taken as reported in that table, and D and trimming were inferred from the DNA itself. Of hundreds of thousands of clones in the sample, approximately 90% are singletons; the top ten hold 2.5% to 3%. The data belong to a study of blood T cell repertoires in COVID-19. Study summary: The analysed material was cDNA or gDNA that came from T cells, B-cell-depleted T cells, or PBMCs.

The sequence was obtained from a woman aged 25 to 39 with acute COVID-19. The sample was PBMCs or T cells enriched from blood (not recorded which).

As DNA, the CDR3 is TGTGCCAGCAGCTTGCCGGGACAGGGGTCCTATGGCTACACCTTC. Residues: CASSLPGQGSYGYTF. The genes are TRBV7-9 and TRBJ1-2; 10 bases are a match to TRBD1. With 3 bases clipped from V and 4 bases from J, the junction kept 5 bases outside the gene matches. The CDR3 contains 15 residues. The germline V gene encodes CDR1 SEHNR and CDR2 FQNEAQ (reference sequence). Full variable domain (rest looked up from reference TRBV7-9 and TRBJ1-2): DTGVSQNPRHKITKRGQNVTFRCDPISEHNRLYWYRQTLGQGPEFLTYFQNEAQLEKSRLLSDRFSAERPKGSFSTLEIQRTEQGDSAMYLCASSLPGQGSYGYTFGSGTRLTVV.